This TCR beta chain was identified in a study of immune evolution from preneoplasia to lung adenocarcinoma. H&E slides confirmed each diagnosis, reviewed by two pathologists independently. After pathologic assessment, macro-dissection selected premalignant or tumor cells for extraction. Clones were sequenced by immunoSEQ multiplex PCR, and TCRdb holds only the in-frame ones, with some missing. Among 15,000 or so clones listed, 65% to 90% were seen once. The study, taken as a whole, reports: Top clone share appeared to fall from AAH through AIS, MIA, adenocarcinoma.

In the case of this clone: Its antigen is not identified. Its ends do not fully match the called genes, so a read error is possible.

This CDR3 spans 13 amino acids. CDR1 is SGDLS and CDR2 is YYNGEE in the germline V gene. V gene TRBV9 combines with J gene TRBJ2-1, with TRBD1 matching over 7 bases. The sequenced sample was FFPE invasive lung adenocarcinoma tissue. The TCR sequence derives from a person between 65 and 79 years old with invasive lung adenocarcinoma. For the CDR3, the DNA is TGTGTCAGCAGCGTAGCCGAGTCCGGACAGGCTTTCTTC. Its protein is CVSSVAESGQAFF.